The 32 T cell receptor beta chains below were found in one sample sequenced in a study of blood T cell repertoires in COVID-19. Data came from immunoSEQ multiplex PCR; TCRdb stores just in-frame clones and leaves some out. Here the sample spans about 83,000 clones, around 90% being singletons. Sequenced sample: peripheral blood. All receptors derive from a human donor in a cohort sampled during active COVID-19.

The J gene is TRBJ2-3, the V gene TRBV4-1; 9 positions match TRBD2. Germline-derived CDR1 and CDR2 are MGHRA and YSYEKL. V lost 6 bases and J lost 4; bases outside the gene matches: 11. This CDR3 has 16 amino acids. CDR3 region: CASSPQGAGGADTQYF. The CDR3 DNA is TGCGCCAGCAGTCCTCAGGGAGCGGGAGGAGCAGATACGCAGTATTTT.

The V gene is TRBV19, the J gene TRBJ2-3; D gene uncertain. The V end lost 0 bases, the J end lost 0 bases, and 4 bases lay between the germline ends. Germline CDR1 reads LNHDA; CDR2 reads SQIVND (reference sequence). CDR3 size: 14 residues. CDR3 bases: TGTGCCAGTAGTATAGAGACTAGCACAGATACGCAGTATTTT. This codes for CASSIETSTDTQYF.

The V and J genes are TRBV27 and TRBJ1-2, with 7 bases identical to TRBD1. CDR3 length: 15 residues. Germline CDR1 reads MNHEY; CDR2 reads SMNVEV (reference sequence). V lost 5 bases and J lost 4; bases outside the gene matches: 10. CDR3 bases: TGTGCCAGCAGTGAGAGGGACAGAGAGAGCTATGGCTACACCTTC. It codes for CASSERDRESYGYTF.

The genes are TRBV19 and TRBJ2-1; tentatively, D is TRBD1 (5 bases). The CDR3 loop spans 15 amino acids. CDR1 and CDR2 (germline): LNHDA, SQIVND (reference sequence). V lost 7 bases, J lost 4 bases, and 17 bases lay in between. The DNA of the CDR3 is TGTGCCAGTACCTCGAGGCAGGGAAATTACAATGAGCAGTTCTTC. Its protein is CASTSRQGNYNEQFF.

V usage is TRBV11-3 and J usage is TRBJ1-1; 8 bases are a match to TRBD1. Germline V lookup: CDR1 SGHNT, CDR2 YENEEA. CDR3 length equals 14 residues. Germline trimming cut 5 bases from V and 2 bases from J; bases unmatched to any gene: 4. The CDR3 DNA reads TGTGCCAGCAGCACCGGGACAGGTAACACTGAAGCTTTCTTT. It specifies CASSTGTGNTEAFF.

Here the CDR3 reads CASSYRTSGGNEQFF. In DNA, the CDR3 is TGTGCCAGCAGCTACCGGACTAGCGGGGGCAATGAGCAGTTCTTC. This rearrangement joins TRBV5-5 to TRBJ2-1, with 13 nucleotides matching TRBD2. V shed 3 bases and J 6 bases; nucleotides not matched to a gene: 3. The CDR3 contains 15 residues. CDR1 and CDR2 from the germline V gene are SGHKS and YYEKEE (reference sequence).

The chain combines TRBV19 with TRBJ2-2; TRBD1 might be the D (5 bases). V was clipped by 3 bases and J by 3 bases, with 11 bases between them. This CDR3 comprises 15 residues. The germline V gene has CDR1 LNHDA and CDR2 SQIVND (reference sequence). The DNA for the CDR3 is TGTGCCAGTAGTATTGACAGAGATTACACCGGGGAGCTGTTTTTT. Protein sequence: CASSIDRDYTGELFF. The full variable domain, rest sourced from reference TRBV19 and TRBJ2-2, is DGGITQSPKYLFRKEGQNVTLSCEQNLNHDAMYWYRQDPGQGLRLIYYSQIVNDFQKGDIAEGYSVSREKKESFPLTVTSAQKNPTAFYLCASSIDRDYTGELFFGEGSRLTVL.

The V gene is TRBV18, the J gene TRBJ2-2, with a weak D call TRBD1 (6 bases). From germline, CDR1 is KGHSH and CDR2 LQKENI. Trimming took off 2 bases at V and 4 bases at J, with 11 bases between the two ends. The CDR3 consists of 15 residues. The DNA of the CDR3 is TGTGCCAGCTCACCAGGGCCAGGGGTCACCGGGGAGCTGTTTTTT. This translates into CASSPGPGVTGELFF.

This clone was counted a few times. The chain uses TRBV28 and TRBJ2-7; TRBD1 aligns across 9 bases. The ends lost 5 bases at V and 5 bases at J; junction bases unmatched: 7. The CDR3 has 14 residues. CDR1 is MDHEN and CDR2 is SYDVKM in the germline V gene. Here the CDR3 reads CASSPGDRVHEQYF. CDR3 bases: TGTGCCAGCAGTCCAGGGGACAGGGTCCACGAGCAGTACTTC.

The chain is built from TRBV28 and TRBJ2-1, with 8 bases aligning to TRBD2. This CDR3 has 14 residues. The germline gives CDR1 MDHEN, CDR2 SYDVKM. The J segment lost 4 bases and the V segment lost 7 bases, leaving 6 bases of the junction unmatched. CDR3 DNA sequence: TGTGCCAGCATACGCGGGAGGCTTTACAATGAGCAGTTCTTC. The encoded protein is CASIRGRLYNEQFF. Using reference TRBV28 and TRBJ2-1 for the parts outside the CDR3, the full variable domain is DVKVTQSSRYLVKRTGEKVFLECVQDMDHENMFWYRQDPGLGLRLIYFSYDVKMKEKGDIPEGYSVSREKKERFSLILESASTNQTSMYLCASIRGRLYNEQFFGPGTRLTVL.

The rearrangement links TRBV7-8 to TRBJ2-7; 9 bases fit TRBD1. Germline V gene lookup returns CDR1 SGHVS and CDR2 FQNEAQ. The V and J ends lost 4 bases and 2 bases, in that order; junction bases with no gene match: 9. The CDR3 has 16 residues. The CDR3 is CASSSSGTGHTYEQYF. The CDR3 DNA is TGTGCCAGCAGCTCCAGCGGGACAGGGCATACCTACGAGCAGTACTTC. Complete variable domain (other parts from reference TRBV7-8 and TRBJ2-7): GAGVSQSPRYKVAKRGQDVALRCDPISGHVSLFWYQQALGQGPEFLTYFQNEAQLDKSGLPSDRFFAERPEGSVSTLKIQRTQQEDSAVYLCASSSSGTGHTYEQYFGPGTRLTVT.

The rearrangement joins TRBV6-5 to TRBJ1-3; possibly TRBD1 for D (5 bases). The CDR3 is made up of 16 amino acids. The V and J ends lost 2 bases and 0 bases respectively, with 11 bases between them. CDR1 is MNHEY, CDR2 SVGAGI, per germline. The CDR3 is CASSYGPGVSGNTIYF. DNA for the CDR3: TGTGCCAGCAGTTACGGTCCGGGGGTCTCTGGAAACACCATATATTTT.

The chain has TRBV11-3 and TRBJ2-3, with TRBD1 as a possible D gene (6 bases). Germline lookup yields CDR1 SGHNT and CDR2 YENEEA. The CDR3 covers 15 residues. Trimming took 1 base from V and 2 from J, leaving 10 bases between them. CDR3 residues: CASSLGDRSTDTQYF. The CDR3 bases are TGTGCCAGCAGCTTAGGAGACAGGTCCACAGATACGCAGTATTTT.

The V gene is TRBV7-2, the J gene TRBJ2-2, with D unresolved. In germline, CDR1 is SGHTA, CDR2 FQGNSA. CDR3 size: 15 residues. Trimming took 5 bases from V and 9 from J, leaving 19 bases between them. CDR3 sequence reads: CASSHPSDVTRELFF. The CDR3 nucleotides are TGTGCCAGCAGCCACCCCTCGGATGTGACTCGGGAGCTGTTTTTT.

V and J are TRBV7-2 and TRBJ2-7; 9 bases align to TRBD1. Per the germline V gene, CDR1 is SGHTA and CDR2 is FQGNSA. Unmatched junction bases numbered 2, after V lost 0 bases and J lost 2 bases. This CDR3 comprises 15 residues. This CDR3 reads CASSLAQGAPYEQYF. CDR3 bases: TGTGCCAGCAGCTTAGCACAGGGGGCGCCCTACGAGCAGTACTTC.

In its sample, this clone was seen a few times. The chain has TRBV4-2 and TRBJ2-2, with D maybe TRBD2 (5 bases). The germline V gene has CDR1 LGHNA and CDR2 YNFKEQ. Deletions cut 0 bases from V and 3 bases from J, with 5 bases between. This CDR3 is built from 14 residues. CDR3 bases: TGTGCCAGCAGCCAAGACGGGGACACCGGGGAGCTGTTTTTT. Translation gives CASSQDGDTGELFF.

This clone appeared once. As DNA, the CDR3 is TGTGCCAGCAGTCCACCCGGGTCTGACTATGGCTACACCTTC. It encodes CASSPPGSDYGYTF. The chain carries TRBV27 and TRBJ1-2; D not resolved. Germline CDR1 reads MNHEY; CDR2 reads SMNVEV (reference sequence). This CDR3 spans 14 amino acids. The V and J ends lost 5 bases and 3 bases respectively, with 13 bases between them.

The J gene is TRBJ2-2, the V gene TRBV10-3; 9 bases are a match to TRBD1. Losses at the gene ends were 2 bases for V and 6 bases for J; bases not matched to a gene: 4. The CDR3 totals 15 residues. Germline V lookup: CDR1 ENHRY, CDR2 SYGVKD. The CDR3 DNA sequence: TGTGCCATCAGTGAGATCACAGGGGGCCCCGGGGAGCTGTTTTTT. This codes for CAISEITGGPGELFF.

V usage is TRBV6-2 or TRBV6-3 and J usage is TRBJ1-5; 7 nucleotides line up with TRBD1. Germline trimming cut 5 bases from V and 1 base from J; bases unmatched to any gene: 5. The CDR3 runs to 15 residues. Germline V CDR1 and CDR2: MNHEY, SVGEGT. The DNA for the CDR3 is TGTGCCAGCAGTCCAACAGGGGTCAGCAATCAGCCCCAGCATTTT. This encodes CASSPTGVSNQPQHF.

In regard to this clone: One end of the junction is discordant with germline, which a read error may explain. This chain connects TRBV7-7 to TRBJ2-2; 11 bases agree with TRBD2. This CDR3 comprises 17 residues. Germline-derived CDR1 and CDR2 are SSHAT and FNYEAQ (reference sequence). CDR3 in amino acids: CASSPLAGAVNTGELFF. The CDR3 DNA is TGTGCTAGCAGCCCACTAGCGGGAGCGGTGAACACCGGGGAGCTGTTTTTT.

This chain uses TRBV19 with TRBJ2-7, with 9 bases fitting TRBD1. The CDR3 spans 14 residues. CDR1 LNHDA and CDR2 SQIVND come from the germline V gene (reference sequence). The ends lost 10 bases at V and 5 bases at J; junction bases unmatched: 12. CDR3 in DNA: TGTGCCACCGGCATAAACAGGGGGCCCCACGAGCAGTACTTC. It specifies CATGINRGPHEQYF. Supplemented by reference TRBV19 and TRBJ2-7, the full variable domain reads DGGITQSPKYLFRKEGQNVTLSCEQNLNHDAMYWYRQDPGQGLRLIYYSQIVNDFQKGDIAEGYSVSREKKESFPLTVTSAQKNPTAFYLCATGINRGPHEQYFGPGTRLTVT.

The rearrangement joins TRBV29-1 to TRBJ2-1, with 10 bases aligning to TRBD2. The CDR3 spans 21 residues. After removal of 2 bases from V and 5 bases from J, the junction contained 24 bases not matched to a gene. Looked up from germline, CDR1 is SQVTM and CDR2 is ANQGSEA. The DNA of the CDR3 is TGCAGCGTTGAAACCCCAGTAATGCGAGCGGGAGGGACCGAAAGACACAATGAGCAGTTCTTC. It translates to CSVETPVMRAGGTERHNEQFF.

The J gene is TRBJ1-1, the V gene TRBV27, with D tentatively TRBD1 (6 bases). V lost 5 bases to trimming and J lost 6 bases, with 22 bases between them. This CDR3 has 16 residues. CDR1 is MNHEY and CDR2 is SMNVEV in the germline V gene (reference sequence). The CDR3 bases are TGTGCCAGCAGTCATTCGCCCGGACAGAGGGTCCCTGAAGCTTTCTTT. It yields the protein CASSHSPGQRVPEAFF.

The rearrangement uses TRBV19 and TRBJ1-3; the D is unclear. The CDR3 contains 16 residues. The V and J ends lost 3 bases and 4 bases respectively, with 16 bases between them. Looked up from germline, CDR1 is LNHDA and CDR2 is SQIVND (reference sequence). The CDR3 protein is CASSIQLSRPGNTIYF. DNA of the CDR3: TGTGCCAGTAGTATTCAACTCTCGAGGCCCGGAAACACCATATATTTT.

The chain recombines TRBV27 with TRBJ2-3; 8 positions match TRBD2. V trimming: 0 bases; J trimming: 1 base; junction bases outside the gene matches: 9. CDR3 size: 18 residues. Germline V gene data show CDR1 as MNHEY and CDR2 as SMNVEV (reference sequence). The CDR3 region is CASSLSKGSGVGTDTQYF. The CDR3 DNA sequence: TGTGCCAGCAGTTTATCCAAAGGTAGCGGGGTGGGCACAGATACGCAGTATTTT.

The rearrangement uses TRBV27 and TRBJ2-5; the match to TRBD2 covers 12 bases. This CDR3 region has 16 residues. The germline V gene has CDR1 MNHEY and CDR2 SMNVEV (reference sequence). V lost 3 bases, J lost 3 bases, and 5 bases stayed unmatched. CDR3 DNA sequence: TGTGCCAGCAGTTTCACTAGCGGGAGGCAAAAAGAGACCCAGTACTTC. Translating it yields CASSFTSGRQKETQYF.

The chain employs TRBV2 and TRBJ1-1; 7 bases agree with TRBD1. This CDR3 has 12 residues. The V gene end was trimmed by 2 bases and the J gene end by 7 bases; junction bases not matched to a gene: 1. Germline CDR1 is SNHLY and CDR2 is FYNNEI. The CDR3 DNA sequence: TGTGCCAGCAGTGAAAGGGACAGTGAAGCTTTCTTT. Translated: CASSERDSEAFF.

The V and J genes are TRBV28 and TRBJ2-4; no firm D call. Germline CDR1 and CDR2: MDHEN and SYDVKM. The CDR3 is 15 amino acids. V lost 5 bases and J lost 3, with 14 bases in between. The CDR3 DNA sequence: TGTGCCAGCAGTCTTCGGCACAGAGACAAAAACATTCAGTACTTC. This sequence encodes CASSLRHRDKNIQYF.

This chain's CDR3 is CASSTVGSGQQETQYF. DNA for the CDR3: TGTGCCAGCAGTACCGTCGGGTCGGGACAGCAAGAGACCCAGTACTTC. This chain connects TRBV7-2 to TRBJ2-5, with 7 bases aligning to TRBD1. Germline values: CDR1 SGHTA, CDR2 FQGNSA. V gave up 6 bases and J gave up 2 bases; unmatched junction bases: 12. The CDR3 is 16 residues long.

This chain links TRBV5-1 with TRBJ1-4; no firm D call. The CDR3 consists of 15 residues. Germline V CDR1 and CDR2: SGHRS, YFSETQ. V lost 0 bases and J 7 bases, leaving 13 bases between the germline ends. As DNA, the CDR3 is TGCGCCAGCAGCTTGGAAGGGATGGAGGGTGAAAAACTGTTTTTT. This sequence encodes CASSLEGMEGEKLFF.

The chain uses TRBV7-2 and TRBJ2-1; 14 bases are a match to TRBD2. Germline V gene sequence: CDR1 SGHTA, CDR2 FQGNSA. J lost 4 bases, V lost 5 bases, and 7 bases had no gene match. The CDR3 has 17 amino acids. The CDR3 reads CASSPGTSGSLYNEQFF. The CDR3 DNA is TGTGCCAGCAGCCCGGGGACTAGCGGGAGCCTTTACAATGAGCAGTTCTTC.

CDR3 sequence (DNA): TGTGCCAGCAGTGCCGACGGGAGGGGTTCACCCCTCCACTTT. Protein: CASSADGRGSPLHF. The chain links TRBV2 to TRBJ1-6; D perhaps matches TRBD1 (5 bases). V was trimmed by 4 bases and J by 9 bases, leaving 13 bases between them. The V gene's germline CDR1 is SNHLY and CDR2 FYNNEI. The CDR3 contains 14 residues.